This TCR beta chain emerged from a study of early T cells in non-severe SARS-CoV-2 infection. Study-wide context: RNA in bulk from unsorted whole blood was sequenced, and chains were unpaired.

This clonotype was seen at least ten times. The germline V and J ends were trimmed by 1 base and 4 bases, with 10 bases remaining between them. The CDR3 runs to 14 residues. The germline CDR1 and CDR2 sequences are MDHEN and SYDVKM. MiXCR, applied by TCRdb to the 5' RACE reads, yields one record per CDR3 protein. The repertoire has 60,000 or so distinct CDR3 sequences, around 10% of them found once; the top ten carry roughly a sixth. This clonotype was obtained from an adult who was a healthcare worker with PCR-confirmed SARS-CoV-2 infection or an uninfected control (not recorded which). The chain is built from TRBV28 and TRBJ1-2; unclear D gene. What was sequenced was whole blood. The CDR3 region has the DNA TGTGCCAGCAGTTTATTCGTCAAGGGCTATGGCTACACCTTC. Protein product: CASSLFVKGYGYTF.